These T cell receptor beta chains were read from a single sample in a study of regulatory T cells in long-lasting Graves disease. TCRdb itself ran the multiplex PCR reads through MiXCR, one entry per CDR3 protein. This table has roughly 700,000 distinct CDR3 sequences, 25% to 35% appearing once. Specimen: peripheral blood mononuclear cells (PBMCs), collected when the disease was refractory, from a patient treated with antithyroid drugs. The receptors were sampled from a female donor with Graves disease. CDR3s include the opening cysteine and the closing phenylalanine or tryptophan. D genes are given only for firm matches. Clone size, where shown, is once, few, many, or a class for clones that have expanded.

TRBJ1-1 . TRBV6-1 TRBD1 TGTGCCAGCACCGCCAGACAGGGGATGAACACTGAAGCTTTCTTT CASTARQGMNTEAFF
TRBJ2-4 once TRBV20-1 TRBD2 TGCAGTGCTGCCCCACTGACTAGCGGGAGACTTGGGCAGTACTTC CSAAPLTSGRLGQYF
TRBJ2-2 . TRBV7-9 . TGTGCCAGCAGCTTGCCGGGACATAACACCGGGGAGCTGTTTTTT CASSLPGHNTGELFF
TRBJ1-3 few TRBV3-1 . TGTGCCAGCAGCCAAGGGGGGACGCTCTCTGGAAACACCATATATTTT CASSQGGTLSGNTIYF
TRBJ2-1 once TRBV19 TRBD1 TGTGCCAGTAGCACAACCGGGACAGGGCGTTTGAGGAGTGAGCAGTTCTTC CASSTTGTGRLRSEQFF
TRBJ1-4 . TRBV6-1 TRBD1 TGTGCCAGCAGTCTTAGTTCCGGGACAGGGAATGAAAAACTGTTTTTT CASSLSSGTGNEKLFF
TRBJ1-1 . TRBV6-2/TRBV6-3 . TGTGCCAGCAGTTACGGTAGCCGGGACACTGAAGCTTTCTTT CASSYGSRDTEAFF
TRBJ1-6 many TRBV28 . TGTGCCAGCTGGGGGAACGGTTCACCCCTCCACTTT CASWGNGSPLHF
TRBJ1-6 . TRBV7-9 . TGTGCCAGCAGCCAGCGTGGGGTTTTAGGGTCACCCCTCCACTTT CASSQRGVLGSPLHF
TRBJ1-1 . TRBV6-1 . TGTGCCAGCAGTGAACAACGGGGGAACACTGAAGCTTTCTTT CASSEQRGNTEAFF
TRBJ1-1 many TRBV28 TRBD1 TGTGCCAGCAGTACGGCGGGACAGGGGAACACTGAAGCTTTCTTT CASSTAGQGNTEAFF
TRBJ1-2 many TRBV28 . TGTGCCAGCAGCGAAAGCGGCAGGGTTAGGGGATCTGGCTACACCTTC CASSESGRVRGSGYTF
TRBJ1-5 few TRBV6-2/TRBV6-3 . TGTGCCAGCAGTGAGTCGTGGGGGAATCAGCCCCAGCATTTT CASSESWGNQPQHF
TRBJ2-5 few TRBV5-1 TRBD2 TGCGCCAGCAGATCTGGAGCGGGAGGCCCACAAGAGACCCAGTACTTC CASRSGAGGPQETQYF
TRBJ1-2 many TRBV2 TRBD1 TGTGCCAGCAGTGAAGCTGGGACAGGGGGCATCGGCTACACCTTC CASSEAGTGGIGYTF